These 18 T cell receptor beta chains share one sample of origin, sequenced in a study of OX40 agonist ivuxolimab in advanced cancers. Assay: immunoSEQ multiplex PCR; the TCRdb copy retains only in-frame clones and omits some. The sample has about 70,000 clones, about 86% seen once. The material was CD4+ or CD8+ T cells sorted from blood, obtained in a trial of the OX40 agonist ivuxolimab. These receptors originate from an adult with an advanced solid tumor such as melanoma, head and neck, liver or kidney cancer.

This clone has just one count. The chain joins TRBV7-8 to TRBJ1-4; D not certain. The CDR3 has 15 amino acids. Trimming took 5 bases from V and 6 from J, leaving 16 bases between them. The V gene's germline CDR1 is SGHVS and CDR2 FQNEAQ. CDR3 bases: TGTGCCAGCAGCCTCTCTGGCCTAAGGGATGAAAAACTGTTTTTT. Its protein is CASSLSGLRDEKLFF.

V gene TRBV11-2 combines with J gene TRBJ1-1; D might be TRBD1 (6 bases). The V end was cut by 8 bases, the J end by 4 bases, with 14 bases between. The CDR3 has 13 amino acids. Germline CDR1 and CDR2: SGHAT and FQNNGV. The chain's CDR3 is CASGTQGTTEAFF. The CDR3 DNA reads TGTGCCAGCGGAACACAGGGTACCACTGAAGCTTTCTTT.

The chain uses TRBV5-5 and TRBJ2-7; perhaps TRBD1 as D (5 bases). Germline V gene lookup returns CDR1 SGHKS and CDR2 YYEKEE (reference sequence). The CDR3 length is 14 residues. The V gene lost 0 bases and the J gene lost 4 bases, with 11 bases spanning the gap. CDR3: CASSLEWGAYEQYF. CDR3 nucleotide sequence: TGTGCCAGCAGCTTGGAGTGGGGCGCGTACGAGCAGTACTTC.

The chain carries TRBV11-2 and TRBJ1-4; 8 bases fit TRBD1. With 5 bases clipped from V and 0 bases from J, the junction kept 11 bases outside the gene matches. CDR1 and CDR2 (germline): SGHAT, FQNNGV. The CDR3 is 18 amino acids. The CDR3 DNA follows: TGTGCCAGCAGCCCCGGGCCAGGGGGCGCCCCAACTAATGAAAAACTGTTTTTT. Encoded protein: CASSPGPGGAPTNEKLFF.

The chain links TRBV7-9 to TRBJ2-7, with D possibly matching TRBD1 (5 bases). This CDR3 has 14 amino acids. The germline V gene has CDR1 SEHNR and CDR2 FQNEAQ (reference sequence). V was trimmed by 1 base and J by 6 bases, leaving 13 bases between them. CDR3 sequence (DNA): TGTGCCAGCAGCTTAGTTAGCAGGGTTCCCGAGCAGTACTTC. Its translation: CASSLVSRVPEQYF.

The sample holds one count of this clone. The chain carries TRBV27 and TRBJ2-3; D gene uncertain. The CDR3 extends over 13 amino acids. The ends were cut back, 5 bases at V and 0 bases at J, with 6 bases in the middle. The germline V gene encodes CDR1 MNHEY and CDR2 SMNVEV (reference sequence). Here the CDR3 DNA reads TGTGCCAGCAGTCTATTAAGCACAGATACGCAGTATTTT. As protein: CASSLLSTDTQYF.

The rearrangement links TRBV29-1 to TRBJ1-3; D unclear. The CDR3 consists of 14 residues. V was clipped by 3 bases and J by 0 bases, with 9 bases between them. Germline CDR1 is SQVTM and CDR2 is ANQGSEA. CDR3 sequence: CSVEGKISGNTIYF. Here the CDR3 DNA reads TGCAGCGTTGAGGGCAAGATCTCTGGAAACACCATATATTTT.

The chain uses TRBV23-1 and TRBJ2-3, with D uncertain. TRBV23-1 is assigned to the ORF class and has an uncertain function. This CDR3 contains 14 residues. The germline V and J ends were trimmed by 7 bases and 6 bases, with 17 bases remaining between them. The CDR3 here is CASTLGSGSDTQYF. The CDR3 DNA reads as TGCGCCAGCACCTTAGGGTCGGGTTCGGATACGCAGTATTTT.

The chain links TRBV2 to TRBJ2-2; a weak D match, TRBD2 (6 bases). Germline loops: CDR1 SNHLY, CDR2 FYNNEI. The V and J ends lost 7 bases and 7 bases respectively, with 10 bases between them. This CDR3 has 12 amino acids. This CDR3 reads CASTRENGELFF. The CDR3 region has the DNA TGTGCCAGCACTCGGGAGAACGGGGAGCTGTTTTTT. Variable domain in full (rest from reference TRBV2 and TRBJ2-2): EPEVTQTPSHQVTQMGQEVILRCVPISNHLYFYWYRQILGQKVEFLVSFYNNEISEKSEIFDDQFSVERPDGSNFTLKIRSTKLEDSAMYFCASTRENGELFFGEGSRLTVL.

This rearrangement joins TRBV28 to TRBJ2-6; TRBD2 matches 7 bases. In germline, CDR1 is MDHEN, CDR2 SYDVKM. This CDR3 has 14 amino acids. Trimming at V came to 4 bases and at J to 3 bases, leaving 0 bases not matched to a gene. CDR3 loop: CASSSGGGANVLTF. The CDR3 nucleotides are TGTGCCAGCAGTTCGGGGGGTGGGGCCAACGTCCTGACTTTC.

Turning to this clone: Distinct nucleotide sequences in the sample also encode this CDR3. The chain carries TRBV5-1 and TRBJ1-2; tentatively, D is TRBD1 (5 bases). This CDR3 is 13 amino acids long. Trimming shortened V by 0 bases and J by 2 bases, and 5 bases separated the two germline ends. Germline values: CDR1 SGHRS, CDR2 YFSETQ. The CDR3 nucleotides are TGCGCCAGCAGCTTGGGACAGAACTATGGCTACACCTTC. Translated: CASSLGQNYGYTF.

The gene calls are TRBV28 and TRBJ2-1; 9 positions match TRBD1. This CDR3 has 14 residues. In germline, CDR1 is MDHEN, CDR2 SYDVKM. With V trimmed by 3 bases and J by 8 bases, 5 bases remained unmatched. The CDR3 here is CASSFQQGAHEQFF. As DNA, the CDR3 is TGTGCCAGCAGTTTTCAACAGGGGGCGCATGAGCAGTTCTTC.

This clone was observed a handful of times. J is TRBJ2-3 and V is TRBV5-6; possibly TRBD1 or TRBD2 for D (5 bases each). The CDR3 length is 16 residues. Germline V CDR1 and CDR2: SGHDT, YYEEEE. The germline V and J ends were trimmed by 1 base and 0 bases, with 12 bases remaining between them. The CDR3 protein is CASSLPGQQSTDTQYF. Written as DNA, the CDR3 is TGTGCCAGCAGCTTGCCGGGGCAGCAAAGCACAGATACGCAGTATTTT.

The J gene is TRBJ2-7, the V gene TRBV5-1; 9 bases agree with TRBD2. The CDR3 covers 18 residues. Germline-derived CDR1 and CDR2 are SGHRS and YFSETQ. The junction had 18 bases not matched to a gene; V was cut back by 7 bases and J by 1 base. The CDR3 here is CASRIQALAGKRSYEQYF. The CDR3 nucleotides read TGCGCCAGCCGAATTCAGGCCCTAGCGGGGAAGCGGTCCTACGAGCAGTACTTC.

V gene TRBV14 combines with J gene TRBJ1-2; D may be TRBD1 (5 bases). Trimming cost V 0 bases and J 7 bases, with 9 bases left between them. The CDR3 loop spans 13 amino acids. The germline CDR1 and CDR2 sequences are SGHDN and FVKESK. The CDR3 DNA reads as TGTGCCAGCAGCCAAGATCTGAGGGGTGGCTACACCTTC. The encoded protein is CASSQDLRGGYTF.

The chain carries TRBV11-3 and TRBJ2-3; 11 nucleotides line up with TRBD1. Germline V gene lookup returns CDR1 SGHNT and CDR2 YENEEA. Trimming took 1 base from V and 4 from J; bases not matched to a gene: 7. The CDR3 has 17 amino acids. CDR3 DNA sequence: TGTGCCAGCAGCTTAGGCGTCGGACAGGGGGCCTCAGATACGCAGTATTTT. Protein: CASSLGVGQGASDTQYF. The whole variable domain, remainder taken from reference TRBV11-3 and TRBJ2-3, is EAGVVQSPRYKIIEKKQPVAFWCNPISGHNTLYWYLQNLGQGPELLIRYENEEAVDDSQLPKDRFSAERLKGVDSTLKIQPAELGDSAVYLCASSLGVGQGASDTQYFGPGTRLTVL.

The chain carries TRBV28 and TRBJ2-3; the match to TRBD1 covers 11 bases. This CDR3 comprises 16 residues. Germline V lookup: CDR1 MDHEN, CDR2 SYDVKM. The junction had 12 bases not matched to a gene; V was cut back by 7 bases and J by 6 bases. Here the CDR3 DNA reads TGTGCCAGCACCCTCTCCGGGACAGGGGGATTGGATACGCAGTATTTT. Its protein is CASTLSGTGGLDTQYF.

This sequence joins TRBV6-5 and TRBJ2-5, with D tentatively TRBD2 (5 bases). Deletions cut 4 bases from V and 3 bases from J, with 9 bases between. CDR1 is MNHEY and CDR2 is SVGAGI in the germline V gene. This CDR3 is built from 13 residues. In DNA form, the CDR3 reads TGTGCCAGCAGTTTTGGAGGTGAAGAGACCCAGTACTTC. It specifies CASSFGGEETQYF.